A selection of T cell receptor beta chains follows, all from one sample in a study of PD-1 blockade in classical Hodgkin lymphoma. Assay used: immunoSEQ multiplex PCR; TCRdb lists only in-frame clones, some missing. The sample gives 100,000 to 120,000 clones, 80% to 90% of which show up once; around 20% is in the top ten. Sequencing used peripheral blood mononuclear cells (PBMCs), obtained before the second cycle of nivolumab. The receptors were sampled from a human donor with classical Hodgkin lymphoma. CDR3s include the opening cysteine and the closing phenylalanine or tryptophan. A D gene is named only where the DNA matches it firmly. Expanded clones get a size class; other rows say once, few or many, or leave the size out.

v_gene	abundance	j_gene	len	d_gene	CDR3nt	CDR3aa
TRBV5-6	once	TRBJ2-7	15	TRBD1	TGTGCCAGCAGGAGCCCGCGATTGACAGGGAACGAGCAGTACTTC	CASRSPRLTGNEQYF
TRBV5-5	NA	TRBJ2-7	14	NA	TGTGCCAGCAGCCCCCCGATGGGATCCTACGAGCAGTACTTC	CASSPPMGSYEQYF
TRBV4-1	NA	TRBJ2-5	15	TRBD2	TGCGCCAGCAGCCAAGTAGCGGGAGATCGCGCGACCCAGTACTTC	CASSQVAGDRATQYF
TRBV19	NA	TRBJ2-2	15	TRBD2	TGTGCCAGTAGTATAAGCGGGAGTGTTGTCGGGGAGCTGTTTTTT	CASSISGSVVGELFF
TRBV7-2	NA	TRBJ2-2	15	TRBD2	TGTGCCAGCAGCCAAGCGGGGCCGGGCACCGGGGAGCTGTTTTTT	CASSQAGPGTGELFF
TRBV27	NA	TRBJ1-5	15	NA	TGTGCCAGCAGCCCCACGACGGTGGCGAGTCAGCCCCAGCATTTT	CASSPTTVASQPQHF
TRBV28	once	TRBJ2-5	15	TRBD2	TGTGCCAGCAGTTTCCTAGCGGGAGGGGGGGAGACCCAGTACTTC	CASSFLAGGGETQYF
TRBV28	NA	TRBJ1-1	14	TRBD1	TGTGCCAGCAGTTTATTGAACCGGGACAGGGGAGCTTTCTTT	CASSLLNRDRGAFF
TRBV7-9	few	TRBJ1-3	12	NA	TGTGCCAGCAGCTTGTCTGGAAACACCATATATTTT	CASSLSGNTIYF
TRBV19	NA	TRBJ2-1	12	NA	TGTGCCAGTAGTACCCGCAACAATGAGCAGTTCTTC	CASSTRNNEQFF
TRBV6-1	NA	TRBJ1-1	14	TRBD1	TGTGCCAGCAGCCACAGGGGAATGAACACTGAAGCTTTCTTT	CASSHRGMNTEAFF
TRBV7-2	NA	TRBJ2-5	17	NA	TGTGCCAGCAGCCGAACAATGGCTAGCGGAGGGGGAGAGACCCAGTACTTC	CASSRTMASGGGETQYF
TRBV7-9	NA	TRBJ1-6	15	NA	TGTGCCAGCAGCTTAGACCTCGGGGCCAATTCACCCCTCCACTTT	CASSLDLGANSPLHF
TRBV5-5	NA	TRBJ1-1	13	NA	TGTGCCAGCAGCTTGGGCCCGAACACTGAAGCTTTCTTT	CASSLGPNTEAFF